This section outlines one TCR beta chain sequence together with its context. These data originate in a study of blood T cell repertoires in COVID-19. Across the whole study: COVID-19 samples collected from the United States, Italy and Spain covered acute and convalescent phases. Sources were T cells, B-cell-depleted T cells, or PBMCs; the material itself was cDNA or gDNA.

Per the authors' pipeline: Amplifying reference gene primers gave estimates of nucleated cell counts. The table came from immunoSEQ multiplex PCR; TCRdb's copy has only in-frame clones and leaves some out. D and trimming come from the DNA, and the V and J calls and clone size come from that table. The sample records some 93,000 clones, about 86% being singletons. CDR3 length: 14 amino acids. The V end lost 0 bases, the J end lost 8 bases, and 11 bases lay between the germline ends. Per germline, CDR1 MNHEY and CDR2 SMNVEV (reference sequence). Sequences were obtained from peripheral blood. The genes are TRBV27 and TRBJ2-1; tentative D call: TRBD1 (5 bases). This sequence originates from a man aged 60 to 75 with acute or convalescent COVID-19. The DNA for the CDR3 is TGTGCCAGCAGTTTATCCAGGGCAAGGGATGAGCAGTTCTTC. Amino acids: CASSLSRARDEQFF.